The T cell receptor (beta chain) described here comes from a study of blood T cell repertoires in COVID-19. Turning to the study itself: COVID-19 samples, acute and convalescent, were from the United States, Italy and Spain. PBMCs, B-cell-depleted T cells, or T cells were the source of the cDNA or gDNA that made up the material.

Germline V gene sequence: CDR1 MNHEY, CDR2 SVGAGI. This CDR3 has 14 residues. Unmatched junction bases numbered 0, after V lost 2 bases and J lost 4 bases. As originally analysed: Amplification with reference gene primers provided the estimates of nucleated cell counts. Clones were sequenced by immunoSEQ multiplex PCR, and TCRdb holds only the in-frame ones, with some missing. The V and J calls and clone size come from that table; D and trimming were worked out from the DNA. Among roughly 72,000 clones listed, around 89% were seen once. Sequencing was performed on peripheral blood. The chain is built from TRBV6-5 and TRBJ2-1; TRBD1 matches at 9 bases. The origin of this receptor is a human donor in a cohort sampled during active COVID-19. Here the CDR3 DNA reads TGTGCCAGCAGTTACGGGACAGGGTACAATGAGCAGTTCTTC. Residues: CASSYGTGYNEQFF.